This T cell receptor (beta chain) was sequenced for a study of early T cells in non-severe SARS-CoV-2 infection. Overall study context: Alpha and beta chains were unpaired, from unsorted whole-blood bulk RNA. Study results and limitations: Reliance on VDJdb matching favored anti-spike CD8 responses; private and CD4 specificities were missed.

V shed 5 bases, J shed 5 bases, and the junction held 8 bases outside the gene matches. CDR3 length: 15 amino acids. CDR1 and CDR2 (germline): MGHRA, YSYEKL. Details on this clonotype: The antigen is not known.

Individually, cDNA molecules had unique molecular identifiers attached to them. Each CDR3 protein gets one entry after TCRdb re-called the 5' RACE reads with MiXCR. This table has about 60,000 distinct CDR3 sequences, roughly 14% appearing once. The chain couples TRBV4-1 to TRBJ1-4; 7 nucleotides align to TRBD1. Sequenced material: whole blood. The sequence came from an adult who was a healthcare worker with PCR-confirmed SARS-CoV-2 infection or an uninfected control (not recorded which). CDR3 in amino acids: CASSYPGQPNEKLFF. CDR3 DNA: TGCGCCAGCAGCTATCCGGGACAGCCAAATGAAAAACTGTTTTTT.